Reported below is one T cell receptor (beta chain). These data belong to a study of patients and donors after allogeneic stem cell transplantation. Trimming took off 5 bases at V and 8 bases at J, with 10 bases between the two ends. CDR3 length: 12 amino acids. CDR1 and CDR2 (germline): PRHDT, FYEKMQ (reference sequence). TCRdb reprocessed the RT-PCR reads via MiXCR and lists one record per CDR3 protein. The sample holds about a million distinct CDR3 sequences, over 15% seen once. The V and J genes are TRBV13 and TRBJ2-4; D is ambiguous. The sequence was obtained from a human donor who was either an allogeneic HSCT recipient or a stem cell or donor lymphocyte infusion donor (not recorded which). It is not recorded whose cells these are; they may come from a transplant donor. Specimen: blood, either unsorted or a sorted T cell fraction (not recorded which). The CDR3 DNA reads TGTGCCAGCAGCGTTTCCTGGGACATTCAGTACTTC. This codes for CASSVSWDIQYF.